Following are 15 T cell receptor beta chains from one sample sequenced in a study of cytomegalovirus exposure and HLA in healthy donors. The primer mix had 60 Vbeta and 13 Jbeta primers. The protocol was immunoSEQ multiplex PCR, while the TCRdb copy is restricted to in-frame clones and leaves out a portion. The sample has approximately 100,000 clones, about 75% seen once. Sequenced input: PBMCs. These receptors all come from a man aged 50 to 60 in good health and CMV-seronegative.

V is TRBV21-1 and J is TRBJ1-4; the table names TRBD1, a call not compared with the DNA. TRBV21-1 represents a pseudogene. CDR3 length: 15 residues. The CDR3 here is CASSKQGRPREKLFF. DNA of the CDR3: TGTGCCAGCAGCAAACAGGGGCGACCAAGGGAAAAACTGTTTTTT.

The chain joins TRBV10-3 to TRBJ2-5; 8 nucleotides agree with TRBD1. The germline V gene has CDR1 ENHRY and CDR2 SYGVKD. Losses at the gene ends were 4 bases for V and 2 bases for J; bases not matched to a gene: 21. This CDR3 contains 20 residues. CDR3 sequence (DNA): TGTGCCATCAGTGGCGAGAAATTAGGACAGGGCGCCGGCAGACAAGAGACCCAGTACTTC. As protein: CAISGEKLGQGAGRQETQYF.

The gene calls are TRBV6-5 and TRBJ1-6, with a possible D match to TRBD1 (5 bases). The CDR3 is 15 amino acids. The V and J ends lost 0 bases and 9 bases respectively, with 12 bases between them. CDR1 and CDR2 from the germline V gene are MNHEY and SVGAGI. The CDR3 nucleotides read TGTGCCAGCAGTTACTCGGGGGGAGGGATTTCACCCCTCCACTTT. This encodes CASSYSGGGISPLHF.

The V call is TRBV6-5, the J call TRBJ2-3, with 11 bases matching TRBD2. The germline gives CDR1 MNHEY, CDR2 SVGAGI. V was clipped by 6 bases and J by 6 bases; unmatched bases: 5. CDR3 length: 14 residues. The CDR3, as DNA: TGTGCCAGCAGCCGACTAGCGGGAAGGGATACGCAGTATTTT. Amino acid sequence: CASSRLAGRDTQYF.

The rearrangement links TRBV6-6 to TRBJ2-3; 8 nucleotides line up with TRBD2. CDR3 size: 16 residues. Unmatched junction bases numbered 8, after V lost 0 bases and J lost 6 bases. CDR1 is MNHNY, CDR2 SVGAGI, per germline (reference sequence). CDR3 loop: CASSYSSLAGVDTQYF. The CDR3 coding sequence is TGTGCCAGCAGTTACTCGAGCCTAGCGGGCGTTGATACGCAGTATTTT.

The chain carries TRBV7-3 and TRBJ2-7; 10 bases line up with TRBD2. The CDR3 runs to 16 residues. V lost 0 bases and J lost 5; bases outside the gene matches: 7. The germline V gene encodes CDR1 SGHTA and CDR2 FQGTGA. This chain's CDR3 is CASSLTGLAGAHEQYF. For the CDR3, the DNA is TGTGCCAGCAGCTTAACGGGTCTAGCGGGAGCGCACGAGCAGTACTTC.

This clone has a handful of counts. The chain joins TRBV6-1 to TRBJ2-7, with D maybe TRBD1 (6 bases). CDR1 and CDR2 (germline): MNHNS, SASEGT. Trimming shortened V by 6 bases and J by 5 bases, and 8 bases separated the two germline ends. The CDR3 is 11 residues long. The CDR3 coding sequence is TGTGCCAGCAGATCAGGGGACGAGCAGTACTTC. Its protein is CASRSGDEQYF.

The chain has TRBV5-4 and TRBJ1-2; the match to TRBD1 covers 7 bases. Looked up from germline, CDR1 is SGHNT and CDR2 is YYREEE (reference sequence). The CDR3 length is 15 residues. V was pared by 4 bases and J by 2 bases, with 8 bases of the junction left unmatched. The CDR3 protein is CASSPPGQENYGYTF. The DNA of the CDR3 is TGTGCCAGCAGCCCACCAGGACAGGAGAACTATGGCTACACCTTC.

The chain employs TRBV27 and TRBJ2-7; tentatively, D is TRBD2 (5 bases). Germline V gene sequence: CDR1 MNHEY, CDR2 SMNVEV (reference sequence). The CDR3 extends over 14 amino acids. V shed 0 bases and J shed 3 bases, with 9 bases lying between them. Here the CDR3 reads CASSLSTRNYEQYF. Here the CDR3 DNA reads TGTGCCAGCAGTTTATCAACTAGAAACTACGAGCAGTACTTC.

The CDR3 nucleotides are TGCGCCAGTGGGGACAGGACGAACACCGGGGAGCTGTTTTTT. This translates into CASGDRTNTGELFF. This chain links TRBV5-1 with TRBJ2-2; 8 bases line up with TRBD1. The CDR3 consists of 14 residues. After removal of 8 bases from V and 0 bases from J, the junction contained 3 bases not matched to a gene. CDR1 is SGHRS, CDR2 YFSETQ, per germline.

The chain joins TRBV4-1 to TRBJ2-6, with D possibly being TRBD1 (6 bases). V lost 4 bases, J lost 1 base, and 17 bases lay in between. From germline, CDR1 is MGHRA and CDR2 YSYEKL. The CDR3 has 18 residues. In nucleotides, the CDR3 is TGCGCCAGCAGCCTTGGGAGACAGGTCACGTCTGGGGCCAACGTCCTGACTTTC. This codes for CASSLGRQVTSGANVLTF.

The chain recombines TRBV7-2 with TRBJ1-4; the match to TRBD1 covers 11 bases. This CDR3 is built from 14 residues. Germline CDR1 reads SGHTA; CDR2 reads FQGNSA. The trim removed 5 bases at V and 8 bases at J, leaving 4 bases unmatched. The CDR3 here is CASSRGQGGEKLFF. DNA for the CDR3: TGTGCCAGCAGCCGGGGACAGGGGGGAGAAAAACTGTTTTTT.

The genes are TRBV6-6 and TRBJ2-5, with D tentatively TRBD2 (5 bases). CDR1 and CDR2 from the germline V gene are MNHNY and SVGAGI (reference sequence). There are 15 residues in the CDR3. V was trimmed by 0 bases and J by 4 bases, leaving 12 bases between them. CDR3 DNA sequence: TGTGCCAGCAGTTACTCGATCGGGGTGGGAGAGACCCAGTACTTC. Translating gives CASSYSIGVGETQYF.

CDR3 DNA sequence: TGTGCCAGCAGTGTAAGGACAGGGGACTATGGCTACACCTTC. It yields the protein CASSVRTGDYGYTF. The chain uses TRBV6-1 and TRBJ1-2; 9 bases agree with TRBD1. The J segment lost 3 bases and the V segment lost 4 bases, leaving 3 bases of the junction unmatched. The CDR3 is 14 amino acids. Germline V gives CDR1 MNHNS, CDR2 SASEGT.

The chain carries TRBV5-1 and TRBJ1-1, with D tentatively TRBD1 (5 bases). CDR1 is SGHRS and CDR2 is YFSETQ in the germline V gene. This CDR3 has 14 residues. Trimming removed 6 bases at V and 1 base at J, with 13 bases between. The CDR3 DNA reads TGCGCCAGCACCCCCGCGGGGGGGAACACTGAAGCTTTCTTT. Its translation: CASTPAGGNTEAFF.